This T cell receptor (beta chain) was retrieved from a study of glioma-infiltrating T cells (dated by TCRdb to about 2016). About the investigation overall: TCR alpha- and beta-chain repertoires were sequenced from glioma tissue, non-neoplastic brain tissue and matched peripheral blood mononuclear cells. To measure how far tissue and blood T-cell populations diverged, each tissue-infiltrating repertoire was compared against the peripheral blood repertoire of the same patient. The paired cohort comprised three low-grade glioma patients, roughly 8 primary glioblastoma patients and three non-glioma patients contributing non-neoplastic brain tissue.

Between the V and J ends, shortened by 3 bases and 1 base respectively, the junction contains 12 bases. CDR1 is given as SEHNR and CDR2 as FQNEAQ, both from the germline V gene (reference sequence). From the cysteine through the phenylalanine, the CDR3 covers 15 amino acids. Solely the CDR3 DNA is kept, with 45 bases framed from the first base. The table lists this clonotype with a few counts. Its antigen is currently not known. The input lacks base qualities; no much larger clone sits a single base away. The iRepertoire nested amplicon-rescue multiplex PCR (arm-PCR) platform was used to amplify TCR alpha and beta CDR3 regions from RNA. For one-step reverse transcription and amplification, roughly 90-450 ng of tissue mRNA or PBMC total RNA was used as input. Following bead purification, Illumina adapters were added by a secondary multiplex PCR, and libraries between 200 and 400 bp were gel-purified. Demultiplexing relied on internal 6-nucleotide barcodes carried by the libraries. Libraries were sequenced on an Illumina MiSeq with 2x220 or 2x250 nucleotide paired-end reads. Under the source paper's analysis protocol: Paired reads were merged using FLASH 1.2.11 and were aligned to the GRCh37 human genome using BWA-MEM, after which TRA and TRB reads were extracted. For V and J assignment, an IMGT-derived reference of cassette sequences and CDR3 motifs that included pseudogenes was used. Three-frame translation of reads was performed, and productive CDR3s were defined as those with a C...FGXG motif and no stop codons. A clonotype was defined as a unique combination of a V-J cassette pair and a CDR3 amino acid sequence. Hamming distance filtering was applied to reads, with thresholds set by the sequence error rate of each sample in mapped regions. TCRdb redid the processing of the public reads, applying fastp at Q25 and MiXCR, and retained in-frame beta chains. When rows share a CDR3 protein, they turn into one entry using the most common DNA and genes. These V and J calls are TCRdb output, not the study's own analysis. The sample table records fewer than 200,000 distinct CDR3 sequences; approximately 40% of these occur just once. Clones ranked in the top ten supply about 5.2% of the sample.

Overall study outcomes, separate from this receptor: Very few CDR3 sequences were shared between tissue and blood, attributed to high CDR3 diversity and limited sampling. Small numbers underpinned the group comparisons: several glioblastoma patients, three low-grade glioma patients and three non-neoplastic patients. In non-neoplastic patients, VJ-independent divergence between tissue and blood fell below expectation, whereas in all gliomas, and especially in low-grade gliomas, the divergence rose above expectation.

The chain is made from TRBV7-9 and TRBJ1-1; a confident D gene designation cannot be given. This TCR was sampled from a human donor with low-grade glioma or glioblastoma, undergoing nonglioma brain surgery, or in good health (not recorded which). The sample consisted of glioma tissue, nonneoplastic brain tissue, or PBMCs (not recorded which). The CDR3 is CASSFWSAPNTEAFF. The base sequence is TGTGCCAGCAGCTTTTGGTCAGCGCCGAACACTGAAGCTTTCTTT. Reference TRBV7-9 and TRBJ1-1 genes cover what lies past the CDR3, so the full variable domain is DTGVSQNPRHKITKRGQNVTFRCDPISEHNRLYWYRQTLGQGPEFLTYFQNEAQLEKSRLLSDRFSAERPKGSFSTLEIQRTEQGDSAMYLCASSFWSAPNTEAFFGQGTRLTVV.